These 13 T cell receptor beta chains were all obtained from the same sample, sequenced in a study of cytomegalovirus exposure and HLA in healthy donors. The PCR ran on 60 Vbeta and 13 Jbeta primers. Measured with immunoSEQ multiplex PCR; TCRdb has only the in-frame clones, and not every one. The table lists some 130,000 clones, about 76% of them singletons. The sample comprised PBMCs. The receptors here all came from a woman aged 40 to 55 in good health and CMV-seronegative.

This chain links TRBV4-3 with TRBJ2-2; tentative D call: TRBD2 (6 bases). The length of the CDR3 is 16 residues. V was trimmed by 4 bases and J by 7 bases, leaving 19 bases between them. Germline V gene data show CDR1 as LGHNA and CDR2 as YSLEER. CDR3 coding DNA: TGCGCCAGCAGCCTAGGGAGGTGGCAGACCCTCGGGGAGCTGTTTTTT. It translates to CASSLGRWQTLGELFF.

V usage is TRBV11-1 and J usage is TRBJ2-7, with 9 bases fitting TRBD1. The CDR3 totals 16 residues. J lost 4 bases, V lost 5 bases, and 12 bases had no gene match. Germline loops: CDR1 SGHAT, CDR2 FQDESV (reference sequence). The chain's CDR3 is CASSHNAGTGHYEQYF. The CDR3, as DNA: TGTGCCAGCAGCCATAATGCCGGGACAGGGCATTACGAGCAGTACTTC. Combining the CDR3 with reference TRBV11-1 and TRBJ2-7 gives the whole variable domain EAEVAQSPRYKITEKSQAVAFWCDPISGHATLYWYRQILGQGPELLVQFQDESVVDDSQLPKDRFSAERLKGVDSTLKIQPAELGDSAMYLCASSHNAGTGHYEQYFGPGTRLTVT.

Here the CDR3 DNA reads TGTGCCAGCCGCCGGGCAGGGAGGATCAGCAATCAGCCCCAGCATTTT. Translation gives CASRRAGRISNQPQHF. The J gene is TRBJ1-5, the V gene TRBV28; a possible D gene is TRBD1 (5 bases). Trimming left V 8 bases short and J 1 base short, with 18 bases between. The CDR3 length is 16 residues. Per germline, CDR1 MDHEN and CDR2 SYDVKM.

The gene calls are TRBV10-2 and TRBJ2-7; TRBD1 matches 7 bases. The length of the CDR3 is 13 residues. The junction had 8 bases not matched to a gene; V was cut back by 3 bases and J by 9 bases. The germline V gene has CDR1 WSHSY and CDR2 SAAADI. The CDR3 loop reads CASSEGGERGQYF. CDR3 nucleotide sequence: TGCGCCAGCAGTGAAGGGGGCGAGAGAGGGCAGTACTTC.

The DNA for the CDR3 is TGTGCCAGCAGTTACCTCGACAGCACCTCTGGAAACACCATATATTTT. This sequence encodes CASSYLDSTSGNTIYF. This chain joins TRBV6-5 and TRBJ1-3; perhaps TRBD1 as D (5 bases). The CDR3 extends over 16 amino acids. CDR1 is MNHEY, CDR2 SVGAGI, per germline. V was shortened by 2 bases and J by 0 bases, with 11 bases between the two germline ends.

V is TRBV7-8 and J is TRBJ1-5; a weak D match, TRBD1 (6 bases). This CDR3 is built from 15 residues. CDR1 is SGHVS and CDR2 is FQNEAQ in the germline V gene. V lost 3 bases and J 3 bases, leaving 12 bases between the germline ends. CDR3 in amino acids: CASSFDTGTNQPQHF. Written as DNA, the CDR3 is TGTGCCAGCAGCTTTGACACAGGGACCAATCAGCCCCAGCATTTT.

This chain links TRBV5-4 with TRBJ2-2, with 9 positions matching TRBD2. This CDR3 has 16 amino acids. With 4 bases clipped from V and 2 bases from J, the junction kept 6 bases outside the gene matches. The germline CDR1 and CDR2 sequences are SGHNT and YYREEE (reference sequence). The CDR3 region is CASSPRLADNTGELFF. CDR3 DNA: TGTGCCAGCAGCCCGAGACTAGCGGATAACACCGGGGAGCTGTTTTTT.

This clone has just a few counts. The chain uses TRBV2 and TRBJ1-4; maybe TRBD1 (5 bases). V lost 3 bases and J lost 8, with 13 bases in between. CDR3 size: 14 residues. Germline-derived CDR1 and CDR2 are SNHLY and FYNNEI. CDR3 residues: CASSEAGRTEKLFF. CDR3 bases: TGTGCCAGCAGTGAGGCAGGGCGTACGGAAAAACTGTTTTTT.

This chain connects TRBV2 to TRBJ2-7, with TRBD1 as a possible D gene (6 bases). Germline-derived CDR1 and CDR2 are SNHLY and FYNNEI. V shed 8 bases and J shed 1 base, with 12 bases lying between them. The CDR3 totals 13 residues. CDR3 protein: CASQRTVSYEQYF. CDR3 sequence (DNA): TGTGCCAGCCAACGGACAGTTTCCTACGAGCAGTACTTC.

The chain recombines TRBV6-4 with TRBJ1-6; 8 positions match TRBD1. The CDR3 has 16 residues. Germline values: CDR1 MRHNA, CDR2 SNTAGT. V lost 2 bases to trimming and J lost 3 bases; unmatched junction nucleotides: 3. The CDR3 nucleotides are TGTGCCAGCAGTGACCTTGGACAGGGCTATAATTCACCCCTCCACTTT. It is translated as CASSDLGQGYNSPLHF.

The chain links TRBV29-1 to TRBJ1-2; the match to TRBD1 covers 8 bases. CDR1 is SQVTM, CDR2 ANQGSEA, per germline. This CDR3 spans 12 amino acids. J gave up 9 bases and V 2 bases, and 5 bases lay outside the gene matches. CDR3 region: CSVEWTGRSYTF. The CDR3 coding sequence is TGCAGCGTTGAATGGACAGGGCGAAGCTACACCTTC.

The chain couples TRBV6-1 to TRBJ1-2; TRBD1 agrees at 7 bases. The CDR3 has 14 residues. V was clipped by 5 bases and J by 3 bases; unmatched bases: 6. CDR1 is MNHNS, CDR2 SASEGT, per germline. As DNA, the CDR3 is TGTGCCAGCAGTTGGGACAGCCAGTACTATGGCTACACCTTC. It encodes CASSWDSQYYGYTF.

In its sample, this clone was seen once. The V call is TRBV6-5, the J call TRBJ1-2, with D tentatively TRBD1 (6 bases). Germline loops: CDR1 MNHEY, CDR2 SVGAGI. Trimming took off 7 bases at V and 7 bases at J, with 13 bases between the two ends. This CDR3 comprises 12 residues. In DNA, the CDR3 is TGTGCCAGCAATTCAGGGGTCGGTGGCTACACCTTC. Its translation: CASNSGVGGYTF.